This T cell receptor (beta chain) was identified during a study of T-cell memory formation after mild COVID-19. As for the study in general: Most TCR clusters belonged to a single donor. Study-wide results and caveats: Some clones that responded turned up in pre-infection memory, which suggests that cross-reactive memory joined in.

5'RACE with constant-segment primers yielded barcoded, UMI-tagged TCR alpha and TCR beta cDNA libraries. MiXCR, applied by TCRdb to the 5' RACE reads, yields one record per CDR3 protein. The sample includes under 250,000 distinct CDR3 sequences, approximately 30% of them seen just once. A note on this clonotype: Its antigen is not identified.

This clonotype was sampled from an adult woman who had mild COVID-19 (a few samples of this study predate the infection). Cell type and time point are not known. The sequencing sample was made of PBMCs or a T cell subset sorted from them (not recorded which).

In DNA form, the CDR3 reads TGTGCCAGCAGACGACTAGCGGGGGGTGTCTACGAGCAGTACTTC. This encodes CASRRLAGGVYEQYF. V usage is TRBV6-5 and J usage is TRBJ2-7; 13 bases line up with TRBD2. V lost 6 bases to trimming and J lost 3 bases; unmatched junction nucleotides: 5. CDR3 length: 15 amino acids. Germline V gene data show CDR1 as MNHEY and CDR2 as SVGAGI.